The 2 T cell receptor beta chains in this list originate from one sample, sequenced in a study of T cell responses to AZD1222 COVID-19 vaccine. Clones were sequenced by immunoSEQ multiplex PCR, and TCRdb holds only the in-frame ones, with some missing. The data contain some 200,000 clones, more than 90% of them singletons. Specimen: peripheral blood, collected 28 days after the second dose of the MenACWY control vaccine. These TCRs come from an adult who received the MenACWY meningococcal vaccine as a control.

The rearrangement joins TRBV29-1 to TRBJ2-1; the D is unclear. Trimming took off 4 bases at V and 6 bases at J, with 7 bases between the two ends. CDR3 size: 11 residues. Germline V lookup: CDR1 SQVTM, CDR2 ANQGSEA. The CDR3 sequence: CSVGEFNEQFF. Written as DNA, the CDR3 is TGCAGCGTTGGCGAGTTCAATGAGCAGTTCTTC.

This clone was seen just once. This chain joins TRBV7-2 and TRBJ2-7; 7 bases are a match to TRBD1. With 5 bases clipped from V and 3 bases from J, the junction kept 4 bases outside the gene matches. Per germline, CDR1 SGHTA and CDR2 FQGNSA. CDR3 length equals 13 residues. The CDR3 nucleotides are TGTGCCAGCAGCCGACAGGGAATCTACGAGCAGTACTTC. Translated: CASSRQGIYEQYF.